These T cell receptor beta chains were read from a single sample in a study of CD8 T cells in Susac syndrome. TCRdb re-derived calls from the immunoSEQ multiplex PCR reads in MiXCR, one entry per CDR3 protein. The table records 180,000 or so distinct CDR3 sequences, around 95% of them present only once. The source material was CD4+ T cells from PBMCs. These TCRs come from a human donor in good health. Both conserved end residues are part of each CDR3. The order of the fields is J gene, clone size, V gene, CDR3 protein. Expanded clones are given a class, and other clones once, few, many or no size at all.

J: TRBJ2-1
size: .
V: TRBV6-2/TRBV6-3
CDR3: CASSYSLQDHEQFF

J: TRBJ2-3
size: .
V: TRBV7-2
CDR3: CASSGQGFTDTQYF

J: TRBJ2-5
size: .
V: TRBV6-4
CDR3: CASSDSSGGTLFF

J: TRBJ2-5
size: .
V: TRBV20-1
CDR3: CSALPGLAGEETQYF

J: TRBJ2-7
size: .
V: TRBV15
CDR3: CATSRDFGDPRDEQYF

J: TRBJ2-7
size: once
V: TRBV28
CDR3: CASRPGQGFWYF

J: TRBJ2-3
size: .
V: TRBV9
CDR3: CASSADRGDTQYF

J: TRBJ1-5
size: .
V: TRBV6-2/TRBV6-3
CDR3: CASNSPDGYDQPQHF

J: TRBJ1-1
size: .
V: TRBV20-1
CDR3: CSATRTNTEAFF

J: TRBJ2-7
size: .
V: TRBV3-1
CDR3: CASSQGRGYEQYF

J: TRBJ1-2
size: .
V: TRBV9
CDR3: CASSVGWGGGYGYTF

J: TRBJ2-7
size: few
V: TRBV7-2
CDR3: CASSLVRGNNEQYF

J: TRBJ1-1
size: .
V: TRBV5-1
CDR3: CASSPGGRMNTEAFF

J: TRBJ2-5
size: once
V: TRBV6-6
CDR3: CASSANQGFLQVTQYF

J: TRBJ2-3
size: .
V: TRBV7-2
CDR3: CASSPRASGGLSTDTQYF

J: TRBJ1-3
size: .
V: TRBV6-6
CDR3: CASSGRGWGAGNTIYF

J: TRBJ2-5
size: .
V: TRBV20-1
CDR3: CSARDHPRWYF

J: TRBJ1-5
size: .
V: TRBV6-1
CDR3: CASSTGVYQPQHF

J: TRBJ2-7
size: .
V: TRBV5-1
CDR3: CASSVDRSYEQYF

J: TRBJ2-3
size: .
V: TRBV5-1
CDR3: CASSLTGPLDTQYF